This T cell receptor (beta chain) comes out of a study of vaccination effects on CD4 cells after COVID-19. Study-level information: The cohort was immunized with two doses of either the BNT162b2 or mRNA-1273 vaccine. General study points: Cross-reaction with common cold coronaviruses was seen in only 1 of 255 vaccine-induced clones from healthy vaccinees. Clones of infection and vaccine origin contracted markedly late after vaccination.

About this clone: Its antigen is as yet unknown.

Using viral peptide pools, the ViraFEST assay grew out antigen-specific CD4+ T cells prior to sequencing. Cells that had been cultured for less than eleven days were the source of isolated CD4+ T cells. A half-volume exchange with IL-2 medium occurred on days 3 and 7. Method: immunoSEQ multiplex PCR; TCRdb's copy keeps in-frame clones and lacks some. Of some 79,000 clones listed, around 76% are singletons. The clonotype originates from a human donor who received a COVID-19 vaccine. The sample was CD4+ T cells from PBMCs cultured with HCoV-229E spike peptides, taken before COVID-19 vaccination.

Here the CDR3 reads CASSEGQSVSEQFF. In nucleotides, the CDR3 is TGTGCCAGCAGTGAGGGACAATCCGTTAGTGAGCAGTTCTTC. The chain couples TRBV25-1 to TRBJ2-1, with D maybe TRBD1 (6 bases). Trimming stripped 3 bases from V and 9 bases from J, with 15 bases between. CDR3 length: 14 residues. The V gene's germline CDR1 is MGHDK and CDR2 SYGVNS.